This T cell receptor beta chain is drawn from a study of blood T cell repertoires in COVID-19. Overall study context: Collection of acute and convalescent COVID-19 samples took place in the United States, Italy and Spain. Nucleic acid was either cDNA or gDNA, and it came from T cells, B-cell-depleted T cells, or PBMCs.

V dropped 0 bases and J dropped 7 bases, with 10 bases sitting between them. The CDR3 is made up of 15 amino acids. Germline CDR1 and CDR2: SGHTA and FQGTGA. In the original processing: For nucleated cells, counts were estimated from reference gene primer amplification. The repertoire was sequenced with immunoSEQ multiplex PCR; TCRdb's copy has only in-frame clones and lacks some. V and J calls and clone size come straight from that table; D and trimming were deduced from the DNA. Among about 98,000 clones listed, approximately 82% were seen once. Sequenced: peripheral blood. This TCR was recovered from a man aged 55 to 69 with active or convalescent COVID-19. V gene TRBV7-3 combines with J gene TRBJ1-6, with D perhaps TRBD1 (5 bases). The CDR3 nucleotides are TGTGCCAGCAGCTTAACGCAGGGTTGGAATTCACCCCTCCACTTT. It encodes CASSLTQGWNSPLHF.